These T cell receptor beta chains were read from a single sample in a study of Ad26.COV2.S vaccination and SARS-CoV-2 variants. The protocol was immunoSEQ multiplex PCR, while the TCRdb copy is restricted to in-frame clones and leaves out a portion. This sample carries approximately 300,000 clones, 70% to 90% of them seen once, and the ten largest clones take roughly 2%. The material sequenced was peripheral blood, taken in a trial of Ad26.COV2.S vaccine versus placebo. These receptors were obtained from a person aged 18-65 years who received the Ad26.COV2.S COVID-19 vaccine or a placebo. Both conserved end residues are part of each CDR3. D genes are given only for firm matches. For some rows the clone size is stated as once, few or many, or as a class when expanded; others skip it.

>TRBJ2-2|-|TRBV11-3|-
CASSPLDNEGTGELFF
>TRBJ2-2|-|TRBV11-2|-
CASSLVENTGELFF
>TRBJ1-3|-|TRBV14|TRBD1
CASSYTQGLANTIYF
>TRBJ2-3|-|TRBV5-1|-
CASSWGTVTDTQYF
>TRBJ1-4|few|TRBV7-2|-
CASSLGGREGEKLFF
>TRBJ2-3|-|TRBV19|-
CASSMAKRASTDTQYF
>TRBJ2-7|-|TRBV12-5|-
CASAINYEQYF
>TRBJ1-5|-|TRBV6-5|-
CATLPRWVDQPQHF
>TRBJ1-4|-|TRBV6-2/TRBV6-3|-
CASSWDGVLEKLFF
>TRBJ1-1|few|TRBV21-1|-
CASSGRGRNTEAFF
>TRBJ1-5|-|TRBV5-1|-
CASSLTGVNQPQHF
>TRBJ1-2|-|TRBV4-1|-
CASSRQNYGYTF
>TRBJ1-2|-|TRBV30|-
CAWSYMEGYTF
>TRBJ2-2|-|TRBV9|TRBD1
CASSATPTGGGGELFF
>TRBJ2-7|-|TRBV27|-
CASSLSKGTYEQYF
>TRBJ2-5|-|TRBV2|TRBD2
CASLRGLAGGQETQYF
>TRBJ1-4|few|TRBV2|-
CASRRGWELFF
>TRBJ2-5|-|TRBV7-9|-
CASSSDLLYQETQYF
>TRBJ1-6|-|TRBV10-1|-
CASSEESSYNSPLHF
>TRBJ1-2|few|TRBV5-5|TRBD1
CASSLISRTGGGYTF
>TRBJ1-6|-|TRBV5-1|-
CASSLAASNSPLHF
>TRBJ1-5|-|TRBV5-1|-
CASSRTFNQPQHF
>TRBJ1-2|once|TRBV28|-
CASSQGNYGYTF
>TRBJ2-1|once|TRBV7-9|-
CASSLQGRMRNEQFF
>TRBJ2-7|-|TRBV7-9|-
CASSQRNRDYEQYF
>TRBJ2-1|-|TRBV11-3|-
CASSVNVRGLEFF
>TRBJ1-2|-|TRBV7-3|TRBD1
CASSLGTDLSGYTF
>TRBJ2-7|-|TRBV7-2|TRBD2
CASSPNPLAGGRFYEQYF
>TRBJ2-7|-|TRBV6-1|TRBD1
CASSETTGSYEQYF
>TRBJ1-2|-|TRBV6-6|TRBD1
CASSQSDRGGYTF
>TRBJ2-7|-|TRBV27|-
CASSLSLPWSWDEQYF
>TRBJ1-2|-|TRBV19|-
CASSIENYGYTF
>TRBJ2-7|medium-sized|TRBV11-3|TRBD2
CASSLEPSSGGAYEQYF
>TRBJ1-1|-|TRBV5-4|-
CASSLGHRAGTEAFF
>TRBJ1-6|-|TRBV10-3|-
CAISVPPPWVSLHF
>TRBJ2-2|-|TRBV5-1|TRBD2
CASSGSGGDTGELFF
>TRBJ1-6|-|TRBV18|-
CASSPITGHGNSPLHF
>TRBJ2-5|-|TRBV6-5|TRBD2
CASRGTSGDSETQYF
>TRBJ2-7|-|TRBV7-2|-
CASSPKGGSRSYEQYF
>TRBJ2-1|-|TRBV12-3/TRBV12-4|-
CASSLGRDNEQFF
>TRBJ1-5|-|TRBV10-3|TRBD1
CAISEKDRGTNQPQHF
>TRBJ2-3|-|TRBV5-4|TRBD2
CASSLTSGGWADTQYF
>TRBJ1-4|-|TRBV3-1/TRBV3-2|TRBD1
CASSQVQGALTNEKLFF
>TRBJ2-7|-|TRBV7-9|-
CASSPRPTLFNEQYF
>TRBJ2-1|-|TRBV29-1|-
CSGGNEQFF
>TRBJ2-4|-|TRBV9|TRBD2
CASSATSGGVIQYF
>TRBJ2-1|-|TRBV12-3/TRBV12-4|-
CASKSGGRLEQFF
>TRBJ1-5|-|TRBV5-4|TRBD1
CASSLRDRGGNQPQHF
>TRBJ1-1|-|TRBV5-5|-
CASKPLGAGAWNTEAFF
>TRBJ2-1|-|TRBV7-2|TRBD1
CASSPPGTGGYNEQFF